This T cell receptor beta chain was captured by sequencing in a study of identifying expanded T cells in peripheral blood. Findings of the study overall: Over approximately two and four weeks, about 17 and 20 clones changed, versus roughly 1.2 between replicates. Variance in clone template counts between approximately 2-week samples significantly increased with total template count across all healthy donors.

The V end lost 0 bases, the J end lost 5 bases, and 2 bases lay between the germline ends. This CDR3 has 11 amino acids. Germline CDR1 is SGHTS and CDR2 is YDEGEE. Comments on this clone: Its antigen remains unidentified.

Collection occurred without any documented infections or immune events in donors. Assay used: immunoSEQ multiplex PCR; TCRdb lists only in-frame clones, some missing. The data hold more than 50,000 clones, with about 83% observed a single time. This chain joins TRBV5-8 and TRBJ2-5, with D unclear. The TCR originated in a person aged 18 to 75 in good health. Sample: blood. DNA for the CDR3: TGTGCCAGCAGCTTGGTGGAGACCCAGTACTTC. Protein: CASSLVETQYF. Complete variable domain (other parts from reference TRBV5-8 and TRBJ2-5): EAGVTQSPTHLIKTRGQQATLRCSPISGHTSVYWYQQALGLGLQFLLWYDEGEERNRGNFPPRFSGRQFPNYSSELNVNALELEDSALYLCASSLVETQYFGPGTRLLVL.